Detailed here is one TCR beta chain. Everyone who took part was 18 to 89 years old, and they came from about two dozen US areas. Symptom resolution, clearance, or two negative PCRs marked donors in Cohort 3 as recovered. This sample was included in a study of blood T cell repertoires in COVID-19. For the study at large: Sites across the United States, Italy and Spain contributed samples from acute and convalescent COVID-19. From T cells, B-cell-depleted T cells, or PBMCs came the material, which was cDNA or gDNA.

The repertoire was sequenced with immunoSEQ multiplex PCR; TCRdb's copy has only in-frame clones and lacks some. The table has 430,000 or so clones, approximately 88% seen once. Trimming pared 3 bases from V and 7 bases from J, leaving 16 bases between. The CDR3 consists of 15 residues. Germline lookup yields CDR1 SGHTA and CDR2 FQGNSA. The chain carries TRBV7-2 and TRBJ2-1; D might be TRBD2 (6 bases). Sequenced input: PBMCs or T cells enriched from blood (not recorded which). The receptor's source is a woman in her thirties or forties who had recovered from COVID-19. In nucleotides, the CDR3 is TGTGCCAGCAGCTTTGATCGGGACTCATTAAATGAGCAGTTCTTC. Its protein is CASSFDRDSLNEQFF.